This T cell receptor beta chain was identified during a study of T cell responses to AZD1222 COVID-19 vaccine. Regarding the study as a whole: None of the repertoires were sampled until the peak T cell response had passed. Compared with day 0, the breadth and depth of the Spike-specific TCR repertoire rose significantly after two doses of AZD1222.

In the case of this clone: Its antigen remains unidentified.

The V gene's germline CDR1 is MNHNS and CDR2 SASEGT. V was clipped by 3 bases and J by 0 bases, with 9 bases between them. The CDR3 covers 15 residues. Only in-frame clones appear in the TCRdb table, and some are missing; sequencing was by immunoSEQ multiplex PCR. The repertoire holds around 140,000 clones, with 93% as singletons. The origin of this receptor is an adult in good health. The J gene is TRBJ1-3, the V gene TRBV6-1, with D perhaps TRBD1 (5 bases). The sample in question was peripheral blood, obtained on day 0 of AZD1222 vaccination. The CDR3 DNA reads TGTGCCAGCAGTGACGGGACTAACTCTGGAAACACCATATATTTT. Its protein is CASSDGTNSGNTIYF.